The present T cell receptor (beta chain) was sequenced within a study of T cell responses to AZD1222 COVID-19 vaccine. On the study more broadly: Doses given second, at about 4 or about 12 weeks, were pooled.

The germline gives CDR1 SGDLS, CDR2 YYNGEE. The CDR3 runs 15 residues. V shed 4 bases and J 5 bases; nucleotides not matched to a gene: 9. Profiled with immunoSEQ multiplex PCR; TCRdb holds only in-frame clones, not every one. Of some 130,000 clones listed, over 85% are singletons. Findings and caveats of the study: Only a handful of AZD1222 recipients tested seropositive at baseline. No day 14 peak samples; only post-peak repertoires were characterized. Vaccination with two AZD1222 doses was followed by a rise in Spike-specific TCR breadth and depth.

In regard to this clone: Its antigen is unknown.

The TCR was taken from an adult in good health. This chain connects TRBV9 to TRBJ1-2; 9 bases are shared with TRBD1. The input for sequencing was peripheral blood, taken on day 0 of AZD1222 vaccination. The CDR3 region is CASSPRQGEGYGYTF. The CDR3 nucleotides read TGTGCCAGCAGCCCCCGACAGGGGGAGGGTTATGGCTACACCTTC.